This T cell receptor (beta chain) is from a study of CD8 T cells in Susac syndrome. Germline-derived CDR1 and CDR2 are SSHAT and FNYEAQ (reference sequence). The ends were cut back, 5 bases at V and 5 bases at J, with 9 bases in the middle. This CDR3 is built from 12 residues. Findings and caveats of the study: As acknowledged by the study, its TCR sequencing and HLA analysis included a relatively small number of individuals.

With regard to this clonotype: What it binds is not known.

Reverse transcription of about 0.5 to 1 ug RNA was performed with random hexamers. Coverage of TCR beta CDR3 amplification by immunoSEQ multiplex PCR extended to 54 Vbeta and 13 Jbeta. MiXCR was run by TCRdb on the immunoSEQ multiplex PCR reads, yielding one entry per CDR3 protein. Among over 150,000 distinct CDR3 sequences listed, roughly 92% were seen once. Those who served as multiple sclerosis controls were treatment-naive patients with stable or active relapsing-remitting disease. The CD8+ and CD4+ T cells were negatively isolated, with the TEMRA cells enriched by FACS. This sequence originates from a human donor with multiple sclerosis. The chain joins TRBV7-7 to TRBJ2-5; D call uncertain. Input material: CD4+ T cells from PBMCs. The CDR3 DNA reads TGTGCCAGCAGCAACAGCCCGGAGACCCAGTACTTC. It encodes CASSNSPETQYF. Supplemented by reference TRBV7-7 and TRBJ2-5, the full variable domain reads GAGVSQSPRYKVTKRGQDVTLRCDPISSHATLYWYQQALGQGPEFLTYFNYEAQPDKSGLPSDRFSAERPEGSISTLTIQRTEQRDSAMYRCASSNSPETQYFGPGTRLLVL.